What follows is one T cell receptor (beta chain) and its context. This clonotype was counted ten times or more. What this receptor recognizes is not known. No much larger clone exists at a distance of one base, and base qualities are not known. A patient counted as having stable Graves' hyperthyroidism if no progression to ophthalmopathy occurred over 18 months of follow-up. The hyperthyroidism patients were between 18 and 65 years old and newly diagnosed, with a disease duration of less than 2 months. Exclusion was applied to patients with uncontrolled infections, other autoimmune diseases, pregnancy or lactation. Diagnoses were based on clinical symptoms, serum thyroxine and TRAb, thyroid ultrasound and orbital computed tomography. Ficoll-Paque density gradient centrifugation was used to isolate PBMCs from around 10 ml of fresh peripheral blood. Trizol reagent was used to extract total RNA, and RNA quality was then checked on an Agilent 2100 Bioanalyzer.

The TCR beta CDR3 regions were amplified from RNA transcripts. The TCR CDR3 was subjected to a first round of RT-PCR using the HTBI primer set and the Qiagen OneStep RT-PCR kit. The libraries were constructed in a second round of multiplex PCR and then size-selected and purified. Libraries were sequenced paired-end with 100 bp reads on an Illumina HiSeq2000. From the authors' description of their analysis: SOAPnuke was used to process the raw data, with reads discarded if the reads contained adapters or uncalled bases, had a mean Phred below 15, or lacked an exact constant-primer or identifier match. High-quality paired reads were merged using COPE v1.2.5, and each unique nucleotide sequence was defined as a clonotype. MiTCR v1.1 was used to align clonotypes to the IMGT TRBV, TRBD and TRBJ reference segments. The analysis was restricted to V-J combinations with a frequency above 0.0001, which together covered 98% to 99.2% of the repertoires. The TCS score was defined as the ratio of F50 (clonal expansion) to E x V (chaos), calculated using BLOSUM62-based TCRdist between CDR3 peptides within each V-J. Welch's t-statistics and random forest reduced 500 to 550 V-J features to 13, which were used in a naive Bayes classifier (R e1071). TCRdb ran its own pipeline on the public reads, namely fastp trimming at Q25 and MiXCR clone calling, and kept in-frame beta chains. Entries that share a CDR3 protein sequence are merged under the most common genes and DNA. For this entry, the V and J calls and clone size follow TCRdb and not the study's own pipeline. This sample comprises some 270,000 distinct CDR3 sequences, roughly an eighth of them detected only once. Together, the top ten hold 7.9% of the sample.

These data are taken from a study of T cells in Graves' hyperthyroidism and ophthalmopathy (dated 2019 in TCRdb). As for the study more broadly: Peripheral blood was sampled at the time of initial diagnosis, prior to any treatment. To identify TCR V-J signatures that set the groups apart, the researchers used a discovery cohort of 100 patients, made up of 40 to 45 with Graves' ophthalmopathy and around 58 with stable Graves' hyperthyroidism. An independent validation cohort of under 20 hyperthyroidism patients and some 15 patients who later progressed to ophthalmopathy tested prospective prediction of ophthalmopathy. For training and testing, the approximately 92 patients in the discovery cohort were randomly divided in a 7:3 ratio. In about 6 Graves' hyperthyroidism patients, the study also compared T-cell repertoires from thyroid tissue with T-cell repertoires from blood. Once sampling was done, hyperthyroidism patients were given methimazole at a starting dose of 30 mg daily, whereas ophthalmopathy patients were given high-dose intravenous methylprednisolone. TCR Vbeta CDR3 sequencing of 120 to 150 peripheral blood samples (more than 40 ophthalmopathy, about 80 hyperthyroidism and around 17 progressor patients) is reported in the paper.

Overall study outcomes, separate from this receptor: Sample size was not statistically predetermined, and investigators were not blinded to group allocation. Most expanded thyroid clonotypes (frequency above 0.001) were also found in blood, which suggests that blood repertoires may mirror thyroid immune responses. In cross-validation, a model built on a 13 V-J signature told ophthalmopathy apart from stable hyperthyroidism with approximately 90% sensitivity and 81% to 82% specificity, and in testing the same model reached 80%/75%. During validation, the model predicted progression to ophthalmopathy a median of approximately 7 months ahead of onset, with 60% to 71% sensitivity and almost 75% specificity.

A distance of 10 bases separates the germline ends of V and J, which lose 1 base and 1 base respectively. CDR1 MGHDK and CDR2 SYGVNS were looked up in the germline V gene. From its cysteine to its phenylalanine, the CDR3 spans 15 amino acids. The CDR3 DNA has 45 bases and is translated from base 1. This receptor was taken from a woman aged 40 to 50 with Graves' hyperthyroidism. Sequencing was carried out using blood. This receptor chain uses TRBV25-1 and TRBJ1-1, with the D gene not clear enough to name. The DNA sequence follows: TGTGCCAGCAGTGAATCTCCCGACGGGAACACTGAAGCTTTCTTT. This translates into CASSESPDGNTEAFF. The reference TRBV25-1 and TRBJ1-1 proteins fill in what lies around the CDR3, so the full variable domain reads EADIYQTPRYLVIGTGKKITLECSQTMGHDKMYWYQQDPGMELHLIHYSYGVNSTEKGDLSSESTVSRIRTEHFPLTLESARPSHTSQYLCASSESPDGNTEAFFGQGTRLTVV.